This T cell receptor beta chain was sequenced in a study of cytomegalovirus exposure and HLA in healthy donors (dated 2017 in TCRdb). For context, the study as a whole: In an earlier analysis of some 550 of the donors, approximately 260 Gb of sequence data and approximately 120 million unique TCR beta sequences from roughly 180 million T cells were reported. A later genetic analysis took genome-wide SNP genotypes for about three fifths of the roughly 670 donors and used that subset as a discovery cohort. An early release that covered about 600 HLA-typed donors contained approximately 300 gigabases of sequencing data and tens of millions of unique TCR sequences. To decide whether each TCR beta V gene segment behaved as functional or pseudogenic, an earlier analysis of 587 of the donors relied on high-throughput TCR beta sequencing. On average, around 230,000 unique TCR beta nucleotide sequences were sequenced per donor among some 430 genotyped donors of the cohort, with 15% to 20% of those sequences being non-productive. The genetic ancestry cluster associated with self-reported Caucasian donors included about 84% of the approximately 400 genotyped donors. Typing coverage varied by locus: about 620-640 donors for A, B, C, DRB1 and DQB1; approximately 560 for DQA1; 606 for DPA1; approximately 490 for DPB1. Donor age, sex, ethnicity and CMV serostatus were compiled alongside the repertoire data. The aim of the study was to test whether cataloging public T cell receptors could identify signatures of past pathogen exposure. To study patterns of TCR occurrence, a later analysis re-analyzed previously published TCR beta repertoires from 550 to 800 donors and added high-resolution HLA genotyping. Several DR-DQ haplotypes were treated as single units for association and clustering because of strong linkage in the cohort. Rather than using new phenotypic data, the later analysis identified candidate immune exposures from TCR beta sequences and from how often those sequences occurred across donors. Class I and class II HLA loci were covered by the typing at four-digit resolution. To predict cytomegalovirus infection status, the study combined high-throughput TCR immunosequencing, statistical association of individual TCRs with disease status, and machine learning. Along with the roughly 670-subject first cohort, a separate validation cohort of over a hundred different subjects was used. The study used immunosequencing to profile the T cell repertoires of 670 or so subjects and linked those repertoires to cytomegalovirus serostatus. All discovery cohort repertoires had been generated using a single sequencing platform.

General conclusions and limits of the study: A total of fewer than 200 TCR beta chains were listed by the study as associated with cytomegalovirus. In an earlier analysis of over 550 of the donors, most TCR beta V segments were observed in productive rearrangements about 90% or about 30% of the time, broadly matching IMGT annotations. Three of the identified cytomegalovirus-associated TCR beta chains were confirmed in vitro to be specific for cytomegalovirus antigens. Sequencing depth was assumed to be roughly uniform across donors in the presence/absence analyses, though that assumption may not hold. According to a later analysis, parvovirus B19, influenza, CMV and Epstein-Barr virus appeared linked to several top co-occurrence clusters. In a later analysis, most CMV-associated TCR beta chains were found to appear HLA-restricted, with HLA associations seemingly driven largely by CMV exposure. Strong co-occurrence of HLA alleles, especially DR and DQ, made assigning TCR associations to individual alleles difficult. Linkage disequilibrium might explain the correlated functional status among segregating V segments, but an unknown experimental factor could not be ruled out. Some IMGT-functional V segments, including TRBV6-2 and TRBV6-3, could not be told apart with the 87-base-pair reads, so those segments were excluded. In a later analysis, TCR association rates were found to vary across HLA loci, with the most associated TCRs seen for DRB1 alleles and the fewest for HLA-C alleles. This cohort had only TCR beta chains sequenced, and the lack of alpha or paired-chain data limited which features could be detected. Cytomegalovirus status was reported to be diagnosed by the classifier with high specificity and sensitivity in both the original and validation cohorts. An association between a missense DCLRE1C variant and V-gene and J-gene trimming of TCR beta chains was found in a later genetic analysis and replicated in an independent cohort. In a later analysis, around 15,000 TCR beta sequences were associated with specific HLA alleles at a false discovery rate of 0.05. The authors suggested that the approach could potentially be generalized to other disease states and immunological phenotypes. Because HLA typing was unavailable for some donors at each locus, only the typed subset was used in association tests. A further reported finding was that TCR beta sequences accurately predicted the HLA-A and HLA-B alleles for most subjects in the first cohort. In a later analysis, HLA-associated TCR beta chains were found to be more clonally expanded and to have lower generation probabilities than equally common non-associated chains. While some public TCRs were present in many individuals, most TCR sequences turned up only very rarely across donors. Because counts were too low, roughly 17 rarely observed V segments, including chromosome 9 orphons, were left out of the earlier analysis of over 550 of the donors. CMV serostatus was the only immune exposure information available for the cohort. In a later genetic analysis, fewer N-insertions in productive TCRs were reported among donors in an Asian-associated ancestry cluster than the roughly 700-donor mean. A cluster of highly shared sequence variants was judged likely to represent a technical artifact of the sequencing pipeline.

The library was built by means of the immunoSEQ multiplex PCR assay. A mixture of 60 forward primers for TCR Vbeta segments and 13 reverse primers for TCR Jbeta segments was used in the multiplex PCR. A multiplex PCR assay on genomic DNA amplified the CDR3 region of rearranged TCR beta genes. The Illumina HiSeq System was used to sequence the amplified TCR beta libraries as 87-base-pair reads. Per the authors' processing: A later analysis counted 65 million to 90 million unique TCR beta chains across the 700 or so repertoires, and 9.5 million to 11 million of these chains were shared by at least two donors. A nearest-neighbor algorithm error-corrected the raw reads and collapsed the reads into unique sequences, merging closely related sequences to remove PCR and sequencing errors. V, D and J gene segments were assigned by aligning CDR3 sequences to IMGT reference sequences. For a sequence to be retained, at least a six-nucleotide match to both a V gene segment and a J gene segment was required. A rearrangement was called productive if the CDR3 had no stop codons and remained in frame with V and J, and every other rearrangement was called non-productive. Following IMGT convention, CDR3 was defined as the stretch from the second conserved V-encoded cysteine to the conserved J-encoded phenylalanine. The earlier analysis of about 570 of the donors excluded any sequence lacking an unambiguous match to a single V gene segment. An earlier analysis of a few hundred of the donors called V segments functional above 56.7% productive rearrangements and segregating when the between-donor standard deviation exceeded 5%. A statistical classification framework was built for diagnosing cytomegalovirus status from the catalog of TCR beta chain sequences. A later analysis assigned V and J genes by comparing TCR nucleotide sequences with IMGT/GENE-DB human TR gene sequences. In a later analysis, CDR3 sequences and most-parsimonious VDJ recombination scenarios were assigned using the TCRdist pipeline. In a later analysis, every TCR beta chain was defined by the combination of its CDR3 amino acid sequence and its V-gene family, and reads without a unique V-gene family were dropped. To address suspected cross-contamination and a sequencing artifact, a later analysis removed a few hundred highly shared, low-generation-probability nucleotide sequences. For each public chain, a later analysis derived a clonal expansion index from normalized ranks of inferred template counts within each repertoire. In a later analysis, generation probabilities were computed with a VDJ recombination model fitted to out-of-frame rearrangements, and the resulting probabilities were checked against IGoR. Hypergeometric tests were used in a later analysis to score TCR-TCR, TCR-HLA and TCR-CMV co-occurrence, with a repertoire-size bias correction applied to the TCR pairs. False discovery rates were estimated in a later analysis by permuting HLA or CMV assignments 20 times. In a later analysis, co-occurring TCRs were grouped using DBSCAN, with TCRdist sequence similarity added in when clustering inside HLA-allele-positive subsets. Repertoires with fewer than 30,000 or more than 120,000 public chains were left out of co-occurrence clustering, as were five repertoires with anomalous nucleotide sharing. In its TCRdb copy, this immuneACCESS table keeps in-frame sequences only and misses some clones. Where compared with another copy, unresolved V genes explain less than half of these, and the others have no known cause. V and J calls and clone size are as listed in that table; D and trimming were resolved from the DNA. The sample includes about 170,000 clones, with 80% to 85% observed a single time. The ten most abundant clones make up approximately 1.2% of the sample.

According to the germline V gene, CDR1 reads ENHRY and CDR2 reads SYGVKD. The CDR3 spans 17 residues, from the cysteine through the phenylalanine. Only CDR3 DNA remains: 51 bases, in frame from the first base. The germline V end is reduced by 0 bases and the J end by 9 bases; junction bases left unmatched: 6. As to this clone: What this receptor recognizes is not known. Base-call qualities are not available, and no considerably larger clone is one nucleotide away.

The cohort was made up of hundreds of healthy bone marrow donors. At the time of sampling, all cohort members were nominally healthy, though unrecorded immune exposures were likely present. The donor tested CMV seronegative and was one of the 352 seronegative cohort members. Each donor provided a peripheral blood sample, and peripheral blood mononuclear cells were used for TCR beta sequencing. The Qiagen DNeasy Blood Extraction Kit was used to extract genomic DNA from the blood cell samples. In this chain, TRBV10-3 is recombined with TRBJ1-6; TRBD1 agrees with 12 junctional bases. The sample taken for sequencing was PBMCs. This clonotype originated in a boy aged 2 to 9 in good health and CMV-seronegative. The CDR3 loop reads CAISESGQGARSSPLHF. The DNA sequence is TGTGCCATCAGTGAGTCGGGACAGGGGGCACGGAGTTCACCCCTCCACTTT.